Presented here are 28 T cell receptor beta chains from one specimen sequenced in a study of CXCR3-negative and CXCR3-positive naive CD8 T cells. Their cognate antigens are unknown. The method, 5' RACE with UMI labels, was used to prepare the TRB cDNA libraries. TCRdb re-called the 5' RACE reads and shows each CDR3 protein once, DNA omitted. The table lists around 150,000 distinct CDR3 sequences. General observations from the study: Hydrophobicity was higher for TRB CDR3s found in CXCR3-positive naive cells than in CXCR3-negative naive cells.

Sequencing was done on a sample of naive CXCR3+ CD8+ T cells from blood. Described subset: CD45RO-CCR7+CD27+CD95- naive CD8+ T cells expressing CXCR3 (TNR3+). These receptors all stem from a human donor in good health. Some clones in this sample may be carry-over from other donors' samples.

V usage is TRBV12-3 or TRBV12-4 and J usage is TRBJ2-7; TCRdb's D gene call, TRBD1, goes unchecked for lack of DNA. The CDR3 runs 17 residues. CDR3 sequence reads: CASSGVEDRDKGGEQYF.

The genes are TRBV20-1 and TRBJ2-7. Germline CDR1 is DFQATT and CDR2 is SNEGSKA (reference sequence). The CDR3 covers 12 residues. The CDR3 protein is CSASDQSHEQYF.

The rearrangement joins TRBV28 to TRBJ2-5; TCRdb calls TRBD1, which cannot be checked without DNA. This CDR3 comprises 16 residues. Per germline, CDR1 MDHEN and CDR2 SYDVKM. The CDR3 loop reads CASSSRQGASRETQYF.

The chain has TRBV20-1 and TRBJ2-2; there is no DNA to check the TCRdb D call of TRBD1. Germline CDR1 and CDR2: DFQATT and SNEGSKA (reference sequence). This CDR3 spans 14 amino acids. This CDR3 is CSASRRGWTGELFF.

This chain links TRBV27 with TRBJ1-5; the TRBD1 assignment by TCRdb is unverifiable without DNA. The length of the CDR3 is 15 residues. Per germline, CDR1 MNHEY and CDR2 SMNVEV (reference sequence). The chain's CDR3 is CASSLSGAGNQPQHF.

CDR3: CASSITGSGSNEQFF. The rearrangement links TRBV19 to TRBJ2-1; TCRdb's D call of TRBD2 is untestable without DNA. This CDR3 region has 15 residues. The V gene's germline CDR1 is LNHDA and CDR2 SQIVND (reference sequence).

The chain combines TRBV23-1 with TRBJ2-4; TCRdb returns TRBD2, unconfirmable since there is no DNA. TRBV23-1 is known as an ORF, though its function is uncertain. CDR3 length: 19 residues. CDR3 residues: CASSQSVREGPGAKNIQYF.

The chain has TRBV7-9 and TRBJ2-7; the D gene TCRdb calls, TRBD1, cannot be checked with no DNA. The germline CDR1 and CDR2 sequences are SEHNR and FQNEAQ (reference sequence). The CDR3 extends over 13 amino acids. CDR3 residues: CASSRPGDWEQYF.

The chain is built from TRBV9 and TRBJ2-2. CDR3 length: 12 residues. Germline values: CDR1 SGDLS, CDR2 YYNGEE. The CDR3 reads CASSVEPGELFF.

This rearrangement joins TRBV6-5 to TRBJ2-7; checking the TCRdb D call of TRBD2 is not possible without DNA. The CDR3 sequence is 13 residues long. Per germline, CDR1 MNHEY and CDR2 SVGAGI. The CDR3 sequence is CASSYSRSEGQYF.

V and J are TRBV9 and TRBJ2-1; no DNA is available, so the TRBD1 call from TCRdb remains unchecked. The CDR3 consists of 17 residues. CDR1 and CDR2 from the germline V gene are SGDLS and YYNGEE. CDR3 in amino acids: CASSPRTDRGRLNEQFF.

This rearrangement joins TRBV12-3 or TRBV12-4 to TRBJ2-3. The CDR3 consists of 12 residues. CDR3: CASRSAADTQYF.

This chain connects TRBV5-1 to TRBJ2-2; TCRdb's D call, TRBD1, is unchecked because there is no DNA. This CDR3 is 13 amino acids long. The germline gives CDR1 SGHRS, CDR2 YFSETQ. CDR3 sequence: CASSWTGNGELFF.

The V and J genes are TRBV20-1 and TRBJ2-7. The length of the CDR3 is 11 residues. Germline values: CDR1 DFQATT, CDR2 SNEGSKA (reference sequence). The CDR3 reads CSVRVSYEQYF.

The V gene is TRBV28, the J gene TRBJ1-4; TCRdb's assignment of TRBD1 cannot be checked, as there is no DNA. CDR3 length equals 14 residues. From germline, CDR1 is MDHEN and CDR2 SYDVKM. The CDR3 protein is CASSFGTMNEKLFF.

CDR3: CASSSAGLALGFDNEQFF. The chain is built from TRBV12-3 or TRBV12-4 and TRBJ2-1; with no DNA, the TCRdb D assignment of TRBD2 cannot be verified. This CDR3 spans 18 amino acids.

The chain is built from TRBV14 and TRBJ2-7; checking the TCRdb D call of TRBD1 is not possible without DNA. Germline V gives CDR1 SGHDN, CDR2 FVKESK. CDR3 length equals 13 residues. CDR3 residues: CASSQTGTYEQYF.

The V and J genes are TRBV12-3 or TRBV12-4 and TRBJ2-2. This CDR3 is 12 amino acids long. CDR3 in amino acids: CASRAGSGELFF.

The chain is built from TRBV12-3 or TRBV12-4 and TRBJ2-7; as DNA is missing, the TRBD1 call by TCRdb cannot be tested. The CDR3 is made up of 16 amino acids. This chain's CDR3 is CASSSSPGQVTYEQYF.

The chain couples TRBV20-1 to TRBJ2-7; without DNA, the TCRdb call of TRBD1 cannot be checked. CDR1 DFQATT and CDR2 SNEGSKA come from the germline V gene (reference sequence). This CDR3 is built from 13 residues. The CDR3 spells CSAAAQGSYEQYF.

The rearrangement links TRBV5-5 to TRBJ1-1; TCRdb designates TRBD1, a call that cannot be tested without DNA. There are 14 residues in the CDR3. Germline CDR1 SGHKS, CDR2 YYEKEE (reference sequence). The CDR3 here is CASRPGQGFTEAFF.

The J gene is TRBJ2-3, the V gene TRBV7-7; TCRdb's D call, TRBD2, is unchecked because there is no DNA. Germline loops: CDR1 SSHAT, CDR2 FNYEAQ (reference sequence). The CDR3 extends over 15 amino acids. The CDR3 reads CASSPGLAGPDTQYF.

The chain links TRBV4-1 to TRBJ2-7; TCRdb designates TRBD2, a call that cannot be tested without DNA. Looked up from germline, CDR1 is MGHRA and CDR2 is YSYEKL. The CDR3 is 13 amino acids. The CDR3 region is CASSPAFGGEQYF.

The gene calls are TRBV28 and TRBJ1-1; the D call from TCRdb, TRBD1, cannot be confirmed without DNA. Germline V gene sequence: CDR1 MDHEN, CDR2 SYDVKM. The CDR3 is 18 amino acids. Here the CDR3 reads CASSLSAARGILDTEAFF. Full variable domain (missing parts from reference TRBV28 and TRBJ1-1): DVKVTQSSRYLVKRTGEKVFLECVQDMDHENMFWYRQDPGLGLRLIYFSYDVKMKEKGDIPEGYSVSREKKERFSLILESASTNQTSMYLCASSLSAARGILDTEAFFGQGTRLTVV.

The chain is built from TRBV24-1 and TRBJ2-4; TCRdb's D call of TRBD1 is untestable without DNA. Germline V gives CDR1 KGHDR, CDR2 SFDVKD. The CDR3 consists of 16 residues. The CDR3 sequence: CATSDSRDRGANIQYF.

The rearrangement joins TRBV28 to TRBJ1-6; TCRdb calls TRBD1, which cannot be checked without DNA. Germline assignment: CDR1 MDHEN and CDR2 SYDVKM. The CDR3 sequence is 14 residues long. CDR3 in amino acids: CASSTGQGFSPLHF.

The CDR3 region is CATSPPAVFISYNEQFF. The chain carries TRBV24-1 and TRBJ2-1; the D call of TRBD2 rests on TCRdb alone, since no DNA is present to check it. The germline V gene has CDR1 KGHDR and CDR2 SFDVKD. The CDR3 runs 17 residues.

The V gene is TRBV7-9, the J gene TRBJ1-5; without DNA, the TCRdb call of TRBD1 cannot be checked. The CDR3 sequence is 16 residues long. Germline CDR1 is SEHNR and CDR2 is FQNEAQ (reference sequence). CDR3 protein: CASSGDLTRSNQPQHF.